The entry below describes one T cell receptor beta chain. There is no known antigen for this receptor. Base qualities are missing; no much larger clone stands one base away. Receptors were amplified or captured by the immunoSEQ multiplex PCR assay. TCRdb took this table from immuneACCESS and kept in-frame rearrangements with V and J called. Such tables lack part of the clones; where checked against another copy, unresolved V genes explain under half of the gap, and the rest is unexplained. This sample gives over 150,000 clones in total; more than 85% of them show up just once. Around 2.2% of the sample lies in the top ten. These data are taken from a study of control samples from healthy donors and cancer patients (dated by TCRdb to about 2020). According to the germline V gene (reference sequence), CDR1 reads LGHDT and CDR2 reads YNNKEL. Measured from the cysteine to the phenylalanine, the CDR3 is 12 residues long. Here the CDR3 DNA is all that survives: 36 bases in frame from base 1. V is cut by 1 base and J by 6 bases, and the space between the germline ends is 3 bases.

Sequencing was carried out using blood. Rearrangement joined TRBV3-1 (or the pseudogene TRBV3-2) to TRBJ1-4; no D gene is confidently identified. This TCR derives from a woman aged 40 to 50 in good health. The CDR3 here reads CASSQVYEKLFF. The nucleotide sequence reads TGTGCCAGCAGCCAAGTATATGAAAAACTGTTTTTT.